These 18 T cell receptor beta chains were all obtained from the same sample, sequenced in a study of cytomegalovirus exposure and HLA in healthy donors. The primer mix had 60 Vbeta and 13 Jbeta primers. Clones were read by immunoSEQ multiplex PCR, and TCRdb kept only the in-frame ones, dropping some. Here the sample spans about 130,000 clones, around four fifths being singletons. Sequencing was performed on PBMCs. These receptors were obtained from a boy aged 2 to 10 in good health and CMV-seronegative.

The rearrangement links TRBV10-3 to TRBJ1-4; TRBD1 matches 10 bases. V trimming: 7 bases; J trimming: 2 bases; junction bases outside the gene matches: 16. The length of the CDR3 is 19 residues. The germline V gene has CDR1 ENHRY and CDR2 SYGVKD. CDR3 loop: CAITTDRGFGAATNEKLFF. The DNA for the CDR3 is TGTGCCATCACCACGGACAGGGGGTTTGGTGCAGCGACTAATGAAAAACTGTTTTTT.

The rearrangement uses TRBV7-2 and TRBJ1-1, with TRBD1 as a possible D gene (5 bases). This CDR3 spans 15 amino acids. Trimming removed 1 base from V and 1 base from J, with 10 bases in between. Germline V gene lookup returns CDR1 SGHTA and CDR2 FQGNSA. CDR3 in DNA: TGTGCCAGCAGCTTAGGCCCTACAGGGAACACTGAAGCTTTCTTT. It translates to CASSLGPTGNTEAFF.

The chain carries TRBV27 and TRBJ2-1, with 8 bases aligning to TRBD1. J lost 4 bases, V lost 2 bases, and 4 bases had no gene match. The CDR3 sequence is 15 residues long. The germline V gene has CDR1 MNHEY and CDR2 SMNVEV (reference sequence). This CDR3 reads CASSLTGGLYNEQFF. CDR3 coding DNA: TGTGCCAGCAGTTTAACAGGGGGGCTTTACAATGAGCAGTTCTTC.

This chain uses TRBV30 with TRBJ2-1; D call uncertain. Germline V CDR1 and CDR2: GTSNPN, SVGIG (reference sequence). The CDR3 runs 13 residues. V gave up 4 bases and J gave up 6 bases, with 13 bases separating them. This chain's CDR3 is CAWNPAGLNEQFF. Written as DNA, the CDR3 is TGTGCCTGGAACCCGGCAGGCCTCAATGAGCAGTTCTTC. Variable domain in full (rest from reference TRBV30 and TRBJ2-1): SQTIHQWPATLVQPVGSPLSLECTVEGTSNPNLYWYRQAAGRGLQLLFYSVGIGQISSEVPQNLSASRPQDRQFILSSKKLLLSDSGFYLCAWNPAGLNEQFFGPGTRLTVL.

This CDR3 is CASSHRAWDNQPQHF. The CDR3 nucleotides are TGTGCCAGCAGTCACAGGGCCTGGGACAATCAGCCCCAGCATTTT. V is TRBV7-6 and J is TRBJ1-5; tentative D call: TRBD1 (6 bases). V lost 6 bases and J lost 3, with 15 bases in between. The CDR3 is 15 residues long. Germline V lookup: CDR1 SGHVS, CDR2 FNYEAQ.

The chain couples TRBV6-5 to TRBJ2-2, with D tentatively TRBD2 (6 bases). Trimming took 6 bases from V and 3 from J, leaving 11 bases between them. CDR1 and CDR2 (germline): MNHEY, SVGAGI. The CDR3 runs to 14 residues. The CDR3 DNA is TGTGCCAGCAGCGGGAGCTCATACACCGGGGAGCTGTTTTTT. It specifies CASSGSSYTGELFF.

This rearrangement joins TRBV6-5 to TRBJ1-6, with D maybe TRBD1 (5 bases). The V gene lost 0 bases and the J gene lost 12 bases, with 15 bases spanning the gap. Germline loops: CDR1 MNHEY, CDR2 SVGAGI. This CDR3 is built from 15 residues. The CDR3 region is CASSYSGDSRRPLHF. The CDR3 DNA reads as TGTGCCAGCAGTTACTCCGGGGACTCCAGGCGACCCCTCCACTTT.

This clone was picked up one time. The rearrangement joins TRBV15 to TRBJ1-2, with 8 bases that match TRBD1. The length of the CDR3 is 15 residues. The germline V gene has CDR1 LNHNV and CDR2 YYDKDF (reference sequence). After removal of 6 bases from V and 7 bases from J, the junction contained 13 bases not matched to a gene. The CDR3 reads CATSSDRTGWGGYTF. CDR3 nucleotides: TGTGCCACCAGTAGCGATCGGACAGGGTGGGGTGGCTACACCTTC.

Concerning this clone: At one end the junction does not follow the germline gene, possibly because of a read error. The chain couples TRBV7-7 to TRBJ1-3; D possibly corresponds to TRBD1 (5 bases). The V gene's germline CDR1 is SSHAT and CDR2 FNYEAQ (reference sequence). This CDR3 spans 13 amino acids. Here the CDR3 reads CASSSGPGNTIYF. The CDR3 DNA is TGTGCTAGCAGCTCAGGGCCCGGAAACACCATATATTTT.

V and J are TRBV30 and TRBJ1-3; D not resolved. Trimming took off 3 bases at V and 4 bases at J, with 7 bases between the two ends. Germline-derived CDR1 and CDR2 are GTSNPN and SVGIG (reference sequence). CDR3 size: 12 residues. The CDR3: CAWSVSGNTIYF. CDR3 DNA sequence: TGTGCCTGGAGCGTCTCGGGAAACACCATATATTTT.

The chain carries TRBV5-6 and TRBJ2-3; D may be TRBD1 (5 bases). Per the germline V gene, CDR1 is SGHDT and CDR2 is YYEEEE. Trimming stripped 3 bases from V and 2 bases from J, with 10 bases between. There are 14 residues in the CDR3. DNA of the CDR3: TGTGCCAGCAGCTGGGGCTTATACACAGATACGCAGTATTTT. As protein: CASSWGLYTDTQYF.

The CDR3 loop reads CASSFLGLSVSGANVLTF. In DNA form, the CDR3 reads TGTGCCAGCAGCTTTTTAGGACTTTCAGTCTCTGGGGCCAACGTCCTGACTTTC. This sequence joins TRBV7-8 and TRBJ2-6; perhaps TRBD2 as D (5 bases). The CDR3 consists of 18 residues. The germline V and J ends were trimmed by 3 bases and 0 bases, with 15 bases remaining between them. Germline V gene data show CDR1 as SGHVS and CDR2 as FQNEAQ.

The V call is TRBV7-2, the J call TRBJ2-4, with 7 positions matching TRBD1. V lost 5 bases to trimming and J lost 0 bases; unmatched junction nucleotides: 7. Germline V gene lookup returns CDR1 SGHTA and CDR2 FQGNSA. The CDR3 runs to 16 residues. CDR3 sequence: CASSLDRALAKNIQYF. In DNA, the CDR3 is TGTGCCAGCAGCCTCGACAGGGCCCTAGCCAAAAACATTCAGTACTTC.

The V and J genes are TRBV30 and TRBJ2-1, with D possibly being TRBD1 (6 bases). The V end was cut by 0 bases, the J end by 2 bases, with 14 bases between. This CDR3 region has 16 residues. CDR1 is GTSNPN, CDR2 SVGIG, per germline (reference sequence). DNA of the CDR3: TGTGCCTGGAGTGTAAACAGGGAGAACCCCTACAATGAGCAGTTCTTC. It yields the protein CAWSVNRENPYNEQFF.

There are a few counts of this clone. V usage is TRBV2 and J usage is TRBJ1-4; D not resolved. Germline assignment: CDR1 SNHLY and CDR2 FYNNEI. This CDR3 spans 13 amino acids. Trimming took off 8 bases at V and 7 bases at J, with 14 bases between the two ends. CDR3 in amino acids: CASGGFVGEKLFF. In nucleotides, the CDR3 is TGTGCCAGCGGCGGTTTCGTCGGTGAAAAACTGTTTTTT.

The genes are TRBV4-3 and TRBJ1-6, with 11 bases lining up with TRBD1. CDR3 length equals 16 residues. Germline V CDR1 and CDR2: LGHNA, YSLEER. After removal of 0 bases from V and 10 bases from J, the junction contained 5 bases not matched to a gene. CDR3 protein: CASSQDLGTGGSPLHF. For the CDR3, the DNA is TGCGCCAGCAGCCAAGATCTAGGGACAGGGGGGTCACCCCTCCACTTT.

J is TRBJ2-7 and V is TRBV5-5; no clear D gene. Between the trimmed V and J ends, which lost 0 bases and 3 bases, there was a span of 13 bases. Germline CDR1 SGHKS, CDR2 YYEKEE (reference sequence). This CDR3 region has 15 residues. Here the CDR3 reads CASSLERFGNYEQYF. The CDR3 DNA reads TGTGCCAGCAGCTTGGAGAGGTTTGGCAACTACGAGCAGTACTTC.

J is TRBJ2-3 and V is TRBV2; maybe TRBD1 (5 bases). The germline V and J ends were trimmed by 4 bases and 4 bases, with 9 bases remaining between them. The CDR3 consists of 13 residues. In germline, CDR1 is SNHLY, CDR2 FYNNEI. CDR3 loop: CASSVGPADTQYF. The CDR3 nucleotides are TGTGCCAGCAGTGTGGGGCCGGCAGATACGCAGTATTTT.